This T cell receptor (beta chain) stems from a study of cytomegalovirus exposure and HLA in healthy donors. This PCR relied on a set of 60 Vbeta primers and 13 Jbeta primers. Method: immunoSEQ multiplex PCR; TCRdb's copy keeps in-frame clones and lacks some. Altogether about 140,000 clones are present, over 75% being singletons, with the ten largest covering 0.45% to 0.6%. This clonotype was obtained from a middle-aged woman in good health and CMV-seronegative. Input material: PBMCs.

CDR3 sequence reads: CASSLNGDNEKLFF. For the CDR3, the DNA is TGTGCCAGCAGCTTGAACGGGGATAATGAAAAACTGTTTTTT. This chain connects TRBV7-2 to TRBJ1-4, with D uncertain. The CDR3 totals 14 residues. The V end was cut by 3 bases, the J end by 4 bases, with 9 bases between. Germline CDR1 reads SGHTA; CDR2 reads FQGNSA.